This T cell receptor beta chain derives from a study of control samples from healthy donors and cancer patients. TCRdb's table, derived via immunoSEQ multiplex PCR, lists solely in-frame clones and lacks some. The sample holds some 140,000 clones, about 90% seen once. J gave up 4 bases and V 6 bases, and 5 bases lay outside the gene matches. Looked up from germline, CDR1 is KGHDR and CDR2 is SFDVKD. This CDR3 has 14 residues. This clone appeared a single time. The TCR comes from a man in his fifties or sixties with head and neck cancer. The chain recombines TRBV24-1 with TRBJ1-5; 7 bases match TRBD1. The sample taken for sequencing was PBMCs. The CDR3 sequence is CATSRQGVNQPQHF. The CDR3 coding sequence is TGTGCCACCAGTCGACAGGGAGTTAATCAGCCCCAGCATTTT.